What follows are 4 T cell receptor beta chains derived from one specimen sequenced in a study of early T cells in non-severe SARS-CoV-2 infection. One entry per CDR3 protein, called by TCRdb with MiXCR from the 5' RACE reads. Of about 60,000 distinct CDR3 sequences in the sample, about 8.9% are singletons; the top ten hold 17%. Sequencing was performed on whole blood. The receptors shown here come from an adult who was a healthcare worker with PCR-confirmed SARS-CoV-2 infection or an uninfected control (not recorded which).

The sample holds many counts of this clonotype. The chain has TRBV7-2 and TRBJ2-7; either TRBD1 or TRBD2 may supply D (5 bases each). Germline V gene lookup returns CDR1 SGHTA and CDR2 FQGNSA. The CDR3 is 17 amino acids. Trimming removed 5 bases from V and 4 bases from J, with 24 bases in between. In DNA, the CDR3 is TGTGCCAGCAGCCAGGACATCCCGGGAAGTTTACGGTACGAGCAGTACTTC. This encodes CASSQDIPGSLRYEQYF.

This clonotype came up a few times. In DNA, the CDR3 is TGCAGCGTACAGTTTGCCGGGAACCAGCCCCAGCATTTT. Translated: CSVQFAGNQPQHF. The genes are TRBV29-1 and TRBJ1-5, with unresolved D. This CDR3 contains 13 residues. Between the trimmed V and J ends, which lost 6 bases and 7 bases, there was a span of 16 bases. The V gene's germline CDR1 is SQVTM and CDR2 ANQGSEA. Full variable domain (rest looked up from reference TRBV29-1 and TRBJ1-5): SAVISQKPSRDICQRGTSLTIQCQVDSQVTMMFWYRQQPGQSLTLIATANQGSEATYESGFVIDKFPISRPNLTFSTLTVSNMSPEDSSIYLCSVQFAGNQPQHFGDGTRLSIL.

The chain uses TRBV13 and TRBJ1-6; TRBD1 is a possible D gene (5 bases). Germline V CDR1 and CDR2: PRHDT, FYEKMQ (reference sequence). V was clipped by 5 bases and J by 5 bases, with 16 bases between them. This CDR3 is 16 amino acids long. CDR3 amino acids: CASSHRNRGHNSPLHF. CDR3 sequence (DNA): TGTGCCAGCAGCCACCGGAATCGGGGCCATAATTCACCCCTCCACTTT.

In its sample, this clonotype was seen many times. V gene TRBV28 combines with J gene TRBJ2-6; tentative D call: TRBD1 (5 bases). CDR3 length: 14 residues. Between the trimmed V and J ends, which lost 8 bases and 0 bases, there was a span of 8 bases. The germline gives CDR1 MDHEN, CDR2 SYDVKM. The CDR3 region is CASQGYSGANVLTF. For the CDR3, the DNA is TGTGCCAGCCAGGGTTACTCTGGGGCCAACGTCCTGACTTTC.